This T cell receptor (beta chain) was recorded in a study of human thymus T cells. V shed 9 bases, J shed 3 bases, and the junction held 10 bases outside the gene matches. Germline lookup yields CDR1 LGHNA and CDR2 YNFKEQ. CDR3 length equals 14 residues. Using immunoSEQ multiplex PCR, the repertoire was profiled, and TCRdb retains in-frame clones only, with some absent. The table lists some 120,000 clones, around 94% of them singletons. The thymus was resected at corrective cardiac surgery. This sequence was found in a boy less than two years old with a congenital heart defect but otherwise immunologically healthy. Sample: thymus tissue. The rearrangement joins TRBV4-2 to TRBJ2-7; 8 bases are a match to TRBD1. The CDR3 loop is CARPQGAFLYEQYF. The CDR3 DNA is TGTGCCAGACCCCAGGGGGCTTTCCTCTACGAGCAGTACTTC.